Each of the 18 T cell receptor beta chains below was sequenced from the same sample in a study of a mutant IDH1 vaccine in newly diagnosed glioma. The sample's time point: week 5, during vaccination. The content of each vaccine dose was 300 ug of mutant IDH1 20-mer peptide, and topical imiquimod accompanied it. The assay was immunoSEQ multiplex PCR, and TCRdb's table has in-frame clones only and misses some. The sample lists around 35,000 clones, about 79% occurring once. Their antigen targets remain unknown. The sample consisted of PBMCs, taken from a glioma patient whose treatment included an IDH1 peptide vaccine. These receptors were taken from a man aged 25-45 years with glioma.

The CDR3 coding sequence is TGTGCCAGTGGACAGGGGGCTTACGAGCAGTACTTC. It encodes CASGQGAYEQYF. This sequence joins TRBV30 and TRBJ2-5; the match to TRBD1 covers 11 bases. The J call may be faulty, since TRBJ2-7 better matches the DNA end. Germline lookup yields CDR1 GTSNPN and CDR2 SVGIG (reference sequence). This CDR3 region has 12 residues.

V is TRBV1 and J is TRBJ2-2; the D call TRBD2 from the table was never checked on the DNA. TRBV1 represents a pseudogene. CDR3 size: 16 residues. The CDR3 nucleotides read TGCACCAGCAGCCAAGCTAGCGGGAGTTCTGGCGGGGAGCTGTTTTTT. Amino acid sequence: CTSSQASGSSGGELFF.

The chain is built from TRBV18 and TRBJ2-7; D remains unclear. The CDR3 length is 14 residues. CDR1 KGHSH and CDR2 LQKENI come from the germline V gene. Trimming cost V 2 bases and J 2 bases, with 10 bases left between them. CDR3 protein: CASSPSRDTYEQYF. CDR3 sequence (DNA): TGTGCCAGCTCACCATCAAGGGATACCTACGAGCAGTACTTC.

The CDR3 is CATLTGTGVREQYF. CDR3 DNA sequence: TGTGCCACCCTGACCGGGACAGGGGTCCGCGAGCAGTACTTC. The chain combines TRBV28 with TRBJ2-7; 10 nucleotides match TRBD1. Per the germline V gene, CDR1 is MDHEN and CDR2 is SYDVKM. The CDR3 consists of 14 residues. V shed 10 bases, J shed 6 bases, and the junction held 12 bases outside the gene matches.

The chain links TRBV10-3 to TRBJ2-1; D may be TRBD1 (6 bases). Germline loops: CDR1 ENHRY, CDR2 SYGVKD. V dropped 5 bases and J dropped 2 bases, with 13 bases sitting between them. The CDR3 has 15 residues. CDR3 in DNA: TGTGCCATCAGTCCGGGACAAACTACCTACAATGAGCAGTTCTTC. Protein sequence: CAISPGQTTYNEQFF.

The V call is TRBV9, the J call TRBJ2-1; TRBD2 aligns across 13 bases. V lost 1 base, J lost 4 bases, and 11 bases stayed unmatched. The CDR3 contains 19 residues. The germline CDR1 and CDR2 sequences are SGDLS and YYNGEE. This CDR3 is CASSVHVTSGGAAYNEQFF. DNA of the CDR3: TGTGCCAGCAGCGTACATGTTACTAGCGGGGGGGCCGCATACAATGAGCAGTTCTTC.

This chain uses TRBV6-5 with TRBJ2-7; 7 bases agree with TRBD1. Germline-derived CDR1 and CDR2 are MNHEY and SVGAGI. The CDR3 runs to 14 residues. V was pared by 5 bases and J by 2 bases, with 6 bases of the junction left unmatched. As DNA, the CDR3 is TGTGCCAGCAGTCCCCGGACAGGAACCTACGAGCAGTACTTC. This codes for CASSPRTGTYEQYF.

V is TRBV6-6 and J is TRBJ2-1; D unclear. Trimming pared 5 bases from V and 0 bases from J, leaving 8 bases between. The germline gives CDR1 MNHNY, CDR2 SVGAGI (reference sequence). The CDR3 contains 14 residues. As DNA, the CDR3 is TGTGCCAGCAGTCCAGAGAGCTCCTACAATGAGCAGTTCTTC. As protein: CASSPESSYNEQFF.

The chain recombines TRBV19 with TRBJ1-5; 8 nucleotides match TRBD1. Germline CDR1 reads LNHDA; CDR2 reads SQIVND (reference sequence). With V trimmed by 7 bases and J by 7 bases, 9 bases remained unmatched. This CDR3 spans 14 amino acids. CDR3 nucleotides: TGTGCCAGTACCCAGGGGGCCTCCAGACAGCCCCAGCATTTT. It codes for CASTQGASRQPQHF.

V is TRBV2 and J is TRBJ2-3; no definite D call. Germline V gene data show CDR1 as SNHLY and CDR2 as FYNNEI. This CDR3 is 15 amino acids long. V was clipped by 1 base and J by 1 base, with 9 bases between them. The CDR3: CASSEGFSRTDTQYF. CDR3 nucleotide sequence: TGTGCCAGCAGTGAAGGGTTCTCTCGCACAGATACGCAGTATTTT. The full variable domain, its missing parts supplied by reference TRBV2 and TRBJ2-3, is EPEVTQTPSHQVTQMGQEVILRCVPISNHLYFYWYRQILGQKVEFLVSFYNNEISEKSEIFDDQFSVERPDGSNFTLKIRSTKLEDSAMYFCASSEGFSRTDTQYFGPGTRLTVL.

The gene calls are TRBV5-1 and TRBJ2-7; D not certain. The V and J ends lost 2 bases and 0 bases respectively, with 9 bases between them. Germline assignment: CDR1 SGHRS and CDR2 YFSETQ. The CDR3 is 14 residues long. Written as DNA, the CDR3 is TGCGCCAGCAGCTTTAGGACGGACTCCTACGAGCAGTACTTC. It codes for CASSFRTDSYEQYF. Filled out from reference TRBV5-1 and TRBJ2-7, the complete variable domain reads KAGVTQTPRYLIKTRGQQVTLSCSPISGHRSVSWYQQTPGQGLQFLFEYFSETQRNKGNFPGRFSGRQFSNSRSEMNVSTLELGDSALYLCASSFRTDSYEQYFGPGTRLTVT.

The chain recombines TRBV28 with TRBJ1-1, with D perhaps TRBD1 (5 bases). The CDR3 has 13 residues. Trimming stripped 1 base from V and 4 bases from J, with 7 bases between. Germline V CDR1 and CDR2: MDHEN, SYDVKM. The CDR3: CASSLSGATEAFF. As DNA, the CDR3 is TGTGCCAGCAGTTTATCCGGGGCCACTGAAGCTTTCTTT.

This clone was counted a few times. The CDR3 DNA sequence: TGTGCCTGGAGTCGGGGGCCAAACACTGAAGCTTTCTTT. This gives the protein CAWSRGPNTEAFF. J is TRBJ1-1 and V is TRBV30; tentative D call: TRBD1 (6 bases). CDR3 size: 13 residues. CDR1 is GTSNPN and CDR2 is SVGIG in the germline V gene (reference sequence). The V gene lost 2 bases and the J gene lost 2 bases, with 9 bases spanning the gap.

The chain carries TRBV4-3 and TRBJ2-2, with D perhaps being TRBD1 or TRBD2 (5 bases each). The CDR3 is 15 amino acids. Trimming cost V 4 bases and J 1 base, with 10 bases left between them. Germline V CDR1 and CDR2: LGHNA, YSLEER. This CDR3 is CASSLGTKNTGELFF. Written as DNA, the CDR3 is TGCGCCAGCAGCCTCGGGACCAAGAACACCGGGGAGCTGTTTTTT.

The DNA for the CDR3 is TGTGCCATCAGTCAGGGGACAGGGGATCAAGAGACCCAGTACTTC. Protein sequence: CAISQGTGDQETQYF. V and J are TRBV10-3 and TRBJ2-5; 10 nucleotides match TRBD1. The germline CDR1 and CDR2 sequences are ENHRY and SYGVKD. CDR3 length: 15 residues. Trimming cost V 5 bases and J 2 bases; bases outside gene matches: 5.

J is TRBJ1-1 and V is TRBV25-1; the D gene is possibly TRBD1 (6 bases). CDR1 is MGHDK, CDR2 SYGVNS, per germline. The V end was cut by 1 base, the J end by 3 bases, with 12 bases between. CDR3 length: 15 amino acids. The CDR3 region has the DNA TGTGCCAGCAGTGAATCCGGGACAAGCTACACTGAAGCTTTCTTT. It translates to CASSESGTSYTEAFF.

This rearrangement joins TRBV2 to TRBJ1-4; no firm D call. CDR3 length: 17 residues. The germline CDR1 and CDR2 sequences are SNHLY and FYNNEI. V lost 0 bases and J lost 2, with 13 bases in between. CDR3 protein: CASSEASRRLTNEKLFF. The CDR3 DNA follows: TGTGCCAGCAGTGAAGCTTCTCGGCGCCTTACTAATGAAAAACTGTTTTTT.

The rearrangement joins TRBV5-1 to TRBJ2-3; D is ambiguous. Germline CDR1 SGHRS, CDR2 YFSETQ. Trimming pared 4 bases from V and 3 bases from J, leaving 6 bases between. The CDR3 is 12 amino acids. The CDR3 DNA is TGCGCCAGCAGCGTACAAACAGATACGCAGTATTTT. This translates into CASSVQTDTQYF.